This is a list of T cell receptor beta chains from one sample in a study of blood T cell repertoires in COVID-19. Profiling relied on immunoSEQ multiplex PCR, and the TCRdb table lists in-frame clones only, not all of them. The table has about 270,000 clones, around nine tenths seen once. The sample was PBMCs or T cells enriched from blood (not recorded which). All receptors derive from a woman aged 18-35 years who had recovered from COVID-19. Both conserved end residues are part of each CDR3. The size field is filled for only some rows; it gives once, few, many or a size class.

>TRBJ2-3|TRBV28|NA
CASSRGGRIDTDTQYF
>TRBJ2-2|TRBV5-1|NA
CASSLVPGGVLGNTGELFF
>TRBJ2-3|TRBV7-9|NA
CASSPRTSGGPTDTQYF
>TRBJ2-5|TRBV4-1|NA
CASSPNKGQGSGETQYF
>TRBJ1-5|TRBV19|NA
CASSIGFRQGISNQPQHF
>TRBJ1-6|TRBV2|once
CASRLGVYNSPLHF
>TRBJ2-7|TRBV27|once
CASSPTESYEQYF
>TRBJ2-3|TRBV5-1|once
CASSLDAGGGYTQYF
>TRBJ1-1|TRBV4-1|NA
CASSHSRRDRGLVGMMNTEAFF
>TRBJ1-1|TRBV7-9|NA
CASSLPGEAFF
>TRBJ2-1|TRBV19|NA
CASSIGSSYNEQFF
>TRBJ1-1|TRBV6-5|NA
CAKLWTADTEAFF
>TRBJ2-3|TRBV5-4|NA
CASSLGVGTSGRATDTQYF
>TRBJ2-7|TRBV5-1|NA
CASSLVAGGYVEQYF
>TRBJ1-3|TRBV7-2|NA
CASSFRQGAGNTIYF
>TRBJ2-2|TRBV19|NA
CASSITRGHYTGELFF
>TRBJ2-3|TRBV11-3|NA
CASSLEATRGSTQYF
>TRBJ2-7|TRBV6-2/TRBV6-3|NA
CASSYSGQGYYEQYF
>TRBJ2-2|TRBV7-6|NA
CASSLLGGLGELFF
>TRBJ1-4|TRBV2|NA
CASAGGLGEKLFF
>TRBJ2-7|TRBV27|NA
CASSGGNRSYEQYF
>TRBJ1-2|TRBV30|NA
CAWDSDRADYGYTF
>TRBJ1-4|TRBV7-2|NA
CASSPAGATNEKLFF
>TRBJ2-5|TRBV12-3/TRBV12-4|NA
CASSTIQETQYF
>TRBJ2-7|TRBV28|NA
CASKMDRAWTSGSSYEQYF
>TRBJ2-5|TRBV9|NA
CASSVDMETQYF
>TRBJ1-2|TRBV28|few
CASSLGGGFNYGYTF
>TRBJ1-5|TRBV6-5|NA
CARPPLQGGNQPQHF
>TRBJ1-3|TRBV11-2|NA
CASSPRSGSGNTIYF
>TRBJ2-7|TRBV2|NA
CASSDTGGNEQYF
>TRBJ1-4|TRBV4-2|few
CASSQDGASSGEKLFF
>TRBJ2-7|TRBV28|NA
CASSLLLADYEQYF
>TRBJ1-3|TRBV19|NA
CASSIGGSSGNTIYF